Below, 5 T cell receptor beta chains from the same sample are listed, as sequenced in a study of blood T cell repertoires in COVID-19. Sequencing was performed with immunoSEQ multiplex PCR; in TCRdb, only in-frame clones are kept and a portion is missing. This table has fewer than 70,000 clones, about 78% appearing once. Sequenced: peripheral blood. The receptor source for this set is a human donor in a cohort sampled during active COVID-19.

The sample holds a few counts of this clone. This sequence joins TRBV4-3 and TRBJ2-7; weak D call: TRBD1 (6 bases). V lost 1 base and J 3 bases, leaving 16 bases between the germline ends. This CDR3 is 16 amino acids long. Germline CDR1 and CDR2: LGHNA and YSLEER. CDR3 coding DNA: TGCGCCAGCAGCCAAGCATTCGGGGCAGGGGACTACGAGCAGTACTTC. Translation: CASSQAFGAGDYEQYF.

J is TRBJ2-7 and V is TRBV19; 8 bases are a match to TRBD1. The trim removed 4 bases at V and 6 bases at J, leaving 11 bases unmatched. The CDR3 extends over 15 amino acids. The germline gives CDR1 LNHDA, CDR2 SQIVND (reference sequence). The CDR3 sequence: CASSRQGRDASEQYF. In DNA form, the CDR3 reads TGTGCCAGTAGTAGACAGGGGCGCGATGCATCCGAGCAGTACTTC. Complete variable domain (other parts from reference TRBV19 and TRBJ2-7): DGGITQSPKYLFRKEGQNVTLSCEQNLNHDAMYWYRQDPGQGLRLIYYSQIVNDFQKGDIAEGYSVSREKKESFPLTVTSAQKNPTAFYLCASSRQGRDASEQYFGPGTRLTVT.

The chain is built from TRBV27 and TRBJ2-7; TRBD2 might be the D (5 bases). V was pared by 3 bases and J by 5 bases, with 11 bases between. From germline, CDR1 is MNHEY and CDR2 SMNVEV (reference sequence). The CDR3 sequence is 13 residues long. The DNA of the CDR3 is TGTGCCAGCAGTTTGCGGGTTTTTAACGAGCAGTACTTC. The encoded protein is CASSLRVFNEQYF.

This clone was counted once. In nucleotides, the CDR3 is TGTGCCAGCAGCGCGTCAGGGGTCTCCTACGAGCAGTACTTC. Protein: CASSASGVSYEQYF. The gene calls are TRBV5-6 and TRBJ2-7, with D possibly TRBD1 on 6 matching bases. The germline gives CDR1 SGHDT, CDR2 YYEEEE. This CDR3 comprises 14 residues. The V gene lost 4 bases and the J gene lost 0 bases, with 11 bases spanning the gap.

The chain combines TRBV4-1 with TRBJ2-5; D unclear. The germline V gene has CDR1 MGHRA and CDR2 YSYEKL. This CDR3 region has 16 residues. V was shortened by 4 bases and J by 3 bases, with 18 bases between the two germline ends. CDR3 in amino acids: CASSPRRPETKETQYF. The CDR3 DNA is TGCGCCAGCAGCCCGCGGCGGCCGGAGACGAAAGAGACCCAGTACTTC.